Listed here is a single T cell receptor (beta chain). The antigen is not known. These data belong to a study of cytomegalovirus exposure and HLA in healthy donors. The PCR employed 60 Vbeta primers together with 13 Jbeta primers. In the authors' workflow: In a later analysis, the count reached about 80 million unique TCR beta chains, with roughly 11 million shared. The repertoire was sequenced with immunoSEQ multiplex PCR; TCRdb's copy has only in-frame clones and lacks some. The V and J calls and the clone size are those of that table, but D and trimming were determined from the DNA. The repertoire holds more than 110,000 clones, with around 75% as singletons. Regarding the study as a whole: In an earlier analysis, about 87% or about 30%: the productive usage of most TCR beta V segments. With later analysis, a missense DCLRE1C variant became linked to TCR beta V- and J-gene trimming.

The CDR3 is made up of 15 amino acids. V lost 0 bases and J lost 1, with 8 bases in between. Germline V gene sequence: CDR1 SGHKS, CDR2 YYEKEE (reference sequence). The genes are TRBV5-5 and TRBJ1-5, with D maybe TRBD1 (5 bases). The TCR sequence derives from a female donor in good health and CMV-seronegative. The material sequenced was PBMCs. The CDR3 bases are TGTGCCAGCAGCTTGGGGACATCAAGCAATCAGCCCCAGCATTTT. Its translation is CASSLGTSSNQPQHF.